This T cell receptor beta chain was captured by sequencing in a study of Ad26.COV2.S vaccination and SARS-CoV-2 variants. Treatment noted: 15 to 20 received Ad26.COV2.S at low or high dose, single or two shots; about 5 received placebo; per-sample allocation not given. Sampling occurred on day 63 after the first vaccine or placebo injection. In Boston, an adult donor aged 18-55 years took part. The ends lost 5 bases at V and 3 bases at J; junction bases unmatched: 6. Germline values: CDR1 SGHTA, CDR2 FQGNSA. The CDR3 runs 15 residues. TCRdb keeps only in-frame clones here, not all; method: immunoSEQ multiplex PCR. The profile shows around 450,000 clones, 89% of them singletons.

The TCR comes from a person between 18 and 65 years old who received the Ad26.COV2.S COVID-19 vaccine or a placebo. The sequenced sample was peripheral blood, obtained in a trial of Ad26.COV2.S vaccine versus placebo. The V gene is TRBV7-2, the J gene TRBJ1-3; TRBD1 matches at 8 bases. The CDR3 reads CASSPDRVDGNTIYF. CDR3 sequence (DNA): TGTGCCAGCAGCCCGGACAGGGTAGATGGAAACACCATATATTTT.